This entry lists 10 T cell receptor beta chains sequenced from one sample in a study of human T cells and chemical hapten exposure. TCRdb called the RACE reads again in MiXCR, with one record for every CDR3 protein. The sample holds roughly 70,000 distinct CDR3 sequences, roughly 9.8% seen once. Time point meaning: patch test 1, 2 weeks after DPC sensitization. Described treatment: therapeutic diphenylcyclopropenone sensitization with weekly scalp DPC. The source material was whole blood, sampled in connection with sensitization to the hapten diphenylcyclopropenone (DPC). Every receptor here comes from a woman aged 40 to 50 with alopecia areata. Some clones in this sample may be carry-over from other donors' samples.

CDR3 nucleotide sequence: TGTGCCAGCATTACCCCGGACCGGAGGGATCAGCCCCAGCATTTT. Residues: CASITPDRRDQPQHF. The chain employs TRBV28 and TRBJ1-5; D is ambiguous. Trimming took 7 bases from V and 5 from J, leaving 18 bases between them. Germline V gene sequence: CDR1 MDHEN, CDR2 SYDVKM. The length of the CDR3 is 15 residues.

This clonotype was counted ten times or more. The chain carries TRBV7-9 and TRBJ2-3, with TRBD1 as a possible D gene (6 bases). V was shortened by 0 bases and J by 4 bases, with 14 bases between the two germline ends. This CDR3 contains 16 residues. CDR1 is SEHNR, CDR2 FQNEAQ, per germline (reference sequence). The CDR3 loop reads CASSLAIGQWADTQYF. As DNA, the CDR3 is TGTGCCAGCAGCTTAGCAATCGGACAGTGGGCAGATACGCAGTATTTT.

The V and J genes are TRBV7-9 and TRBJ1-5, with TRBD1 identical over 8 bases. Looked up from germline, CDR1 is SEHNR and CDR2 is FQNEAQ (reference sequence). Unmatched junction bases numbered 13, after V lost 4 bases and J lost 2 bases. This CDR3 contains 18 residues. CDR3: CASSSYAYRGRGNQPQHF. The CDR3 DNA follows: TGTGCCAGCAGCTCTTACGCTTACAGGGGGAGAGGCAATCAGCCCCAGCATTTT.

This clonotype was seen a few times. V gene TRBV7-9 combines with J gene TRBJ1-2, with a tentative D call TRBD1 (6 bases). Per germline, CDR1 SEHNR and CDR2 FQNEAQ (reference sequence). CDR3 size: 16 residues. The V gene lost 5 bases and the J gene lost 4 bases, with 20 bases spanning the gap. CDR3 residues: CASSAPLGRGFYGYTF. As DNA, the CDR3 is TGTGCCAGCAGCGCACCCCTGGGCAGGGGATTCTATGGCTACACCTTC.

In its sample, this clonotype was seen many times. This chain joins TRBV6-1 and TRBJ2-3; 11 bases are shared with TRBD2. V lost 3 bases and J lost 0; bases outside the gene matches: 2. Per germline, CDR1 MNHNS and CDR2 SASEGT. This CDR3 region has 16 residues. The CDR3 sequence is CASSEGLAASTDTQYF. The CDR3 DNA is TGTGCCAGCAGTGAGGGACTAGCGGCAAGCACAGATACGCAGTATTTT.

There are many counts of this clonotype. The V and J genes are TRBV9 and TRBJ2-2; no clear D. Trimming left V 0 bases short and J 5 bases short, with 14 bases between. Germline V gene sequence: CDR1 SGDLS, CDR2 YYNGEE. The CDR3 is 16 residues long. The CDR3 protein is CASSVEMLRPTGELFF. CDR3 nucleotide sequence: TGTGCCAGCAGCGTAGAGATGCTCCGACCTACCGGGGAGCTGTTTTTT.

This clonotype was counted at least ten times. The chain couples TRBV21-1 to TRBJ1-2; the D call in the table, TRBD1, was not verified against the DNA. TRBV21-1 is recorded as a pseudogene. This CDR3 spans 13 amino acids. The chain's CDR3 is CASSIRQGYGYTF. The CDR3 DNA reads TGTGCCAGCAGCATCCGACAGGGCTATGGCTACACCTTC.

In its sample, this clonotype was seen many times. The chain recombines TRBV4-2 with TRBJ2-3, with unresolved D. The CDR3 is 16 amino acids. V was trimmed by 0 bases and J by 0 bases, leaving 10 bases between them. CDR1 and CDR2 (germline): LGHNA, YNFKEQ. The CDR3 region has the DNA TGTGCCAGCAGCCAAGATAGGAGCGCGAGCACAGATACGCAGTATTTT. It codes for CASSQDRSASTDTQYF.

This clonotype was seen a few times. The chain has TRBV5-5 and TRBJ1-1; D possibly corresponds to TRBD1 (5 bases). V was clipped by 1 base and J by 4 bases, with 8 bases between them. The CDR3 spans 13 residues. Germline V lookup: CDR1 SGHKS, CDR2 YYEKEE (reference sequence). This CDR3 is CASSLHQGTEAFF. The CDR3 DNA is TGTGCCAGCAGCTTGCATCAGGGCACTGAAGCTTTCTTT.

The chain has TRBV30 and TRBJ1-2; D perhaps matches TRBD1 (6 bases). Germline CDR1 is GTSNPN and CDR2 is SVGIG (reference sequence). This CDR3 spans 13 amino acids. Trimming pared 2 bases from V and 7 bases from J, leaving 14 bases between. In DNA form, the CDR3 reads TGTGCCTGGAGTAAGGGGGGAAATGCTGGCTACACCTTC. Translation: CAWSKGGNAGYTF.